This TCR beta chain was captured in a study of blood T cell repertoires in COVID-19 (dated by TCRdb to 2018 to 2020). Describing the broader study: Samples covering the acute and convalescent phases of COVID-19 were provided by collaborators in the United States, Italy and Spain. Subjects who had been exposed to COVID-19, were actively infected with it, or had recovered from it provided the deeply sampled blood TCRbeta repertoires that made up the dataset. The samples were drawn from two sources: the first 160 participants of the ongoing ImmuneRACE study, and over 1,000 subjects contributed by 6 global collaborators. Where available, HLA class I and class II types were taken from metadata supplied by the sample provider and were not determined by assay-based typing. The material from the prospective study consisted of cDNA or gDNA derived from T cells, B-cell-depleted T cells, or PBMCs. A de-identified subject ID, COVID-19 status, age in years and sex were almost always included in the sample metadata. A freely available public database, intended as a resource for researchers studying the immune response to SARS-CoV-2, is where the repertoires were released.

Paper-wide results and their limitations: How much clinical and demographic metadata was included differed by source and by participant, and the metadata was provided uncurated.

Enrolling through a virtual design, the prospective study's participants ranged in age from roughly 18 to 89 years and lived across some 23 United States geographic areas. In the prospective study, cohorts were assigned on the basis of participant-reported clinical history obtained from a screening survey and a study questionnaire. ImmuneRACE Cohort 3 recovered participants were defined by two consecutive negative NP/OP PCR tests, healthcare professional clearance, or symptom resolution. In the prospective study, mobile phlebotomists collected whole blood, serum and a nasopharyngeal or oropharyngeal swab from each participant. Additional blood draws and questionnaires over an approximately 2-month period could optionally be provided by prospective study participants. Blood samples from the prospective study were shipped frozen or at room temperature prior to DNA extraction. The germline V gene supplies CDR1 SGHDN and CDR2 FVKESK. Ends trimmed: V by 6 bases, J by 2 bases; bases unmatched to a gene: 8. The CDR3, from cysteine to phenylalanine, totals 15 residues. CDR3 DNA is the only sequence kept; it has 45 bases, read in frame from the first base.

Notes on this clone: Its antigen is unknown. No much larger clone exists at a distance of one base, and base qualities are not known.

TCRbeta CDR3 regions were amplified from genomic DNA by means of the immunoSEQ Assay, a bias-controlled multiplex PCR. On the study's bioinformatics: The number of nucleated cells in each sample was estimated by amplification of reference gene primers within the assay. To quantify the absolute abundance of each unique TCRbeta CDR3 rearrangement, sequence reads were collapsed and filtered. For each sample, productive Simpson clonality was calculated by taking the square root of Simpson's diversity index across productive rearrangements. TCRdb obtained this table from immuneACCESS and retained in-frame rearrangements with V and J assigned. These tables miss some clones; where compared with another copy, unresolved V genes account for less than half of the shortfall, and the remainder is unexplained. The V and J calls and clone size are taken from that table; D and trimming were inferred from the DNA. This sample has 130,000 to 150,000 clones in its table, and around 83% of those were observed once. The ten biggest clones cover approximately 10% of the sample.

The material sequenced was PBMCs or T cells enriched from blood (not recorded which). Recombination joined TRBV14 with TRBJ1-2, with 8 bases aligning to TRBD1. The TCR sequence derives from a man between 45 and 60 years old who had recovered from COVID-19. The nucleotide sequence reads as follows: TGTGCCAGCAGTCGAGGACAGGGTATGAACTATGGCTACACCTTC. The translation is CASSRGQGMNYGYTF.